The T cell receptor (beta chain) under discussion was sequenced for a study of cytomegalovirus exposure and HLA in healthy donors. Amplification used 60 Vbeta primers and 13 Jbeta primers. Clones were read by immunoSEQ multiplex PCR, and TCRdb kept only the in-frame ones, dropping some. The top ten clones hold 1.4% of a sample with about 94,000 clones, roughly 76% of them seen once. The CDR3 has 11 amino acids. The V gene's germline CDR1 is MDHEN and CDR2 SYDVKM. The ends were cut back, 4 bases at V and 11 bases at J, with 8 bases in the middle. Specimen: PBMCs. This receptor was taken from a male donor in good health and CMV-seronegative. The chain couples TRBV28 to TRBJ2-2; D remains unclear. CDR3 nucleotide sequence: TGTGCCAGCAGTTCAGAGGTTGAGCTGTTTTTT. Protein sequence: CASSSEVELFF.